Included here is one T cell receptor beta chain sequence, with context. What it recognizes is unknown. The sample is drawn from a study of cytomegalovirus exposure and HLA in healthy donors. V was clipped by 0 bases and J by 5 bases; unmatched bases: 3. This CDR3 is built from 16 residues. Per germline, CDR1 WNHNN and CDR2 SYGVQD (reference sequence). PCR used 60 Vbeta primers and 13 Jbeta primers. Assay used: immunoSEQ multiplex PCR; TCRdb lists only in-frame clones, some missing. The table includes fewer than 200,000 clones, roughly 70% detected once. Study observations and caveats: As immune exposure information, only CMV serostatus was available. There were 160 or so TCR beta chains listed as cytomegalovirus-associated. Common viral pathogens (according to a later analysis) appeared linked to several of the most significant clusters. At a 0.05 false discovery rate, a later analysis found roughly 17,000 TCR beta sequences to be associated with HLA alleles.

The clonotype originates from a girl under 18 in good health and CMV-seronegative. The sample was PBMCs. This chain joins TRBV10-1 and TRBJ2-2; 10 bases map to TRBD2. The CDR3 DNA follows: TGCGCCAGCAGTGAGTCCCTAGCGGGGGATACCGGGGAGCTGTTTTTT. It yields the protein CASSESLAGDTGELFF.